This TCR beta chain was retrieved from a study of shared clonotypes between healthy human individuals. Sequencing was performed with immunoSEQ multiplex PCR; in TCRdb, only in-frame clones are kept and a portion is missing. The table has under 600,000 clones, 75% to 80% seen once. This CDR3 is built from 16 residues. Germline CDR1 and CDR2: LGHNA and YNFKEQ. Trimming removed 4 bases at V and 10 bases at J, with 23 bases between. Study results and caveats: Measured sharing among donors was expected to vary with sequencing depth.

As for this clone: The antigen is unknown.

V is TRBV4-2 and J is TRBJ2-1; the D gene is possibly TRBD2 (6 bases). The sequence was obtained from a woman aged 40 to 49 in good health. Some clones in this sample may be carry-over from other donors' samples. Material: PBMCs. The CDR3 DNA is TGTGCCAGCAGCCGGCTCTTAGGGACTCGGGGCGTGGAGCAGTTCTTC. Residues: CASSRLLGTRGVEQFF.